Listed here is a single TCR beta chain. This sample was included in a study of blood T cell repertoires in COVID-19. Overall study context: The origin of the acute and convalescent COVID-19 samples was the United States, Italy and Spain. Sources were T cells, B-cell-depleted T cells, or PBMCs; the material itself was cDNA or gDNA.

Per the study methods: Amplifying reference gene primers gave estimates of nucleated cell counts. Measured with immunoSEQ multiplex PCR; TCRdb has only the in-frame clones, and not every one. V and J calls and clone size are those listed in that table; D and trimming were worked out from the DNA. The data show around 140,000 clones, 81% seen once. Trimming removed 0 bases at V and 0 bases at J, with 15 bases between. CDR3 length: 19 residues. Germline V CDR1 and CDR2: LGHNA, YSLEER. V gene TRBV4-3 combines with J gene TRBJ2-6; D possibly corresponds to TRBD2 (6 bases). This TCR came from a human donor in a cohort sampled during active COVID-19. What was sequenced was peripheral blood. CDR3 nucleotide sequence: TGCGCCAGCAGCCAAGATTGGCGGGGTCCGAGCTCTGGGGCCAACGTCCTGACTTTC. Its protein is CASSQDWRGPSSGANVLTF.